This T cell receptor beta chain was retrieved from a study of monozygotic twins with inflammatory bowel disease. TCRdb re-called the 5' RACE reads, yielding one record per CDR3 amino acid sequence without DNA. Its clone listing holds about 210,000 distinct CDR3 sequences. CDR1 and CDR2 from the germline V gene are MNHEY and SMNVEV (reference sequence). CDR3 length: 14 residues. This sequence joins TRBV27 and TRBJ2-5; the TRBD1 assignment by TCRdb is unverifiable without DNA. The sample taken for sequencing was blood. The clonotype originates from a human donor with ulcerative colitis or Crohn's disease, or a healthy co-twin of an affected twin (not recorded which). The chain's CDR3 is CASSPWGGEETQYF.